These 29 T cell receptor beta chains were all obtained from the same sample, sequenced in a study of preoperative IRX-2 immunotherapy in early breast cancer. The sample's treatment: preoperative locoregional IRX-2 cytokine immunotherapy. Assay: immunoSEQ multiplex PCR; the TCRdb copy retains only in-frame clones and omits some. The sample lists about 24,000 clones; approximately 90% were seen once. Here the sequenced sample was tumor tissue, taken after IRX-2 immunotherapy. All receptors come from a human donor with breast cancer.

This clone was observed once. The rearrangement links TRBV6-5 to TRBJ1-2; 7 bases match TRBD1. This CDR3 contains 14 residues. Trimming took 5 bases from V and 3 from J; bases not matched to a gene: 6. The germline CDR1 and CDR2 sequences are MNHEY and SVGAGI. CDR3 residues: CASSPQTGDYGYTF. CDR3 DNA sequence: TGTGCCAGCAGTCCACAAACAGGGGACTATGGCTACACCTTC.

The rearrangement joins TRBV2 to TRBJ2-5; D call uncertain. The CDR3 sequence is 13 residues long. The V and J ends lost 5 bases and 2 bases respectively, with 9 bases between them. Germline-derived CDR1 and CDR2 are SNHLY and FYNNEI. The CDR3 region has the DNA TGTGCCAGCAGTCGATACCCACAAGAGACCCAGTACTTC. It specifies CASSRYPQETQYF. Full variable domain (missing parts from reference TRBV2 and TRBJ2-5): EPEVTQTPSHQVTQMGQEVILRCVPISNHLYFYWYRQILGQKVEFLVSFYNNEISEKSEIFDDQFSVERPDGSNFTLKIRSTKLEDSAMYFCASSRYPQETQYFGPGTRLLVL.

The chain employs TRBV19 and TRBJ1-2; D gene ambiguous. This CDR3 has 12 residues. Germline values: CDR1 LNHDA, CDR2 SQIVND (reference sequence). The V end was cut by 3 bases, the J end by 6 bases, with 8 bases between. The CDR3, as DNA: TGTGCCAGTAGTATTACTGGGAATGGCTACACCTTC. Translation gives CASSITGNGYTF.

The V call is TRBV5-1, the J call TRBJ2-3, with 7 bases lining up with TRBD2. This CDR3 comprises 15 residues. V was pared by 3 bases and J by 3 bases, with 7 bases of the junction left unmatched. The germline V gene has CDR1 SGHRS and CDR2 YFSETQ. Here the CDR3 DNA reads TGCGCCAGCAGCTACGGGGGGTACCGGACAGATACGCAGTATTTT. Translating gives CASSYGGYRTDTQYF.

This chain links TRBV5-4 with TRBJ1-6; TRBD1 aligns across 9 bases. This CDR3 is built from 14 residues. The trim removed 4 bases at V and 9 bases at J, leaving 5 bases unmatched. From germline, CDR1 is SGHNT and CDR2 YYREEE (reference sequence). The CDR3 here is CASSVGQGVSPLHF. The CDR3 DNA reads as TGTGCCAGCAGCGTGGGACAGGGAGTTTCACCCCTCCACTTT.

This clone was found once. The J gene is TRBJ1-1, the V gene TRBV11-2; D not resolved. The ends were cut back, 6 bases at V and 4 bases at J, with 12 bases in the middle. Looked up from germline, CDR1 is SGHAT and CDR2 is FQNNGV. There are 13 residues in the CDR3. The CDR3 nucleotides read TGTGCCAGCAGTTTCCCACAGACCACTGAAGCTTTCTTT. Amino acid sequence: CASSFPQTTEAFF.

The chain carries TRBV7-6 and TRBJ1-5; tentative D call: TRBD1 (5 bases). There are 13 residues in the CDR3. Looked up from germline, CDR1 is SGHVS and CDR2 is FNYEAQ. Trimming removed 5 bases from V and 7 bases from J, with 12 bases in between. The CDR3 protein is CASSLGWGQPQHF. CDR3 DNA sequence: TGTGCCAGCAGCCTGGGGTGGGGCCAGCCCCAGCATTTT.

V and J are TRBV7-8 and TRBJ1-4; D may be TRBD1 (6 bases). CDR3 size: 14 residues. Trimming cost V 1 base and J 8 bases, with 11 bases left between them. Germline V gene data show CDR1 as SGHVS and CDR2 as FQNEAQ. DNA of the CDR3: TGTGCCAGCAGCTTAGGTGGAGGGGGGGAAAAACTGTTTTTT. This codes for CASSLGGGGEKLFF.

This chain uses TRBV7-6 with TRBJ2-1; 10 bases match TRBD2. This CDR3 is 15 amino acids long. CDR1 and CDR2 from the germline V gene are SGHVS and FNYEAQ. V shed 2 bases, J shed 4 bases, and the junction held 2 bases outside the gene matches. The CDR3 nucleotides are TGTGCCAGCAGCTTATCTAGCGGGGGATACAATGAGCAGTTCTTC. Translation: CASSLSSGGYNEQFF.

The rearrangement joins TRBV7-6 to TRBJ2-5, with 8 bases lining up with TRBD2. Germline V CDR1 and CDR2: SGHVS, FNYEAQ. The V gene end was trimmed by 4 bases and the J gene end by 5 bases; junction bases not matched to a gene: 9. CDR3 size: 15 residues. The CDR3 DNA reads TGTGCCAGCAGCTGGAAGCCCGGGGGGGTGGAGACCCAGTACTTC. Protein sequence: CASSWKPGGVETQYF.

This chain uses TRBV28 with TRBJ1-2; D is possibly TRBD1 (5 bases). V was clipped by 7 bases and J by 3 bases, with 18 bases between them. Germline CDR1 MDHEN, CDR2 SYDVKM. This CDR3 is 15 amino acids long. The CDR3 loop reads CASTLGYRGDYGYTF. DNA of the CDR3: TGTGCCAGCACCCTAGGTTATAGGGGAGACTATGGCTACACCTTC.

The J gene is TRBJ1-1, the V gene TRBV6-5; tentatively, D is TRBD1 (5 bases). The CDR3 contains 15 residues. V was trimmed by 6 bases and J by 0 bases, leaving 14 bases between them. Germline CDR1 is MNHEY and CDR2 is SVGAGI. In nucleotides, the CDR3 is TGTGCCAGCAGCCGGCGTCAGGGCTTGAACACTGAAGCTTTCTTT. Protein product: CASSRRQGLNTEAFF.

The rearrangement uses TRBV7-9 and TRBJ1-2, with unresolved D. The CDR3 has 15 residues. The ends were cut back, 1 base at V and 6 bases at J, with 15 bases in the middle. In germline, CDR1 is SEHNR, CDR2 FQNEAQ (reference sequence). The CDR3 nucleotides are TGTGCCAGCAGCTTAGTAACCCTTAAGGAGGATGGCTACACCTTC. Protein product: CASSLVTLKEDGYTF. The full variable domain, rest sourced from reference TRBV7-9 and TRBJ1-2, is DTGVSQNPRHKITKRGQNVTFRCDPISEHNRLYWYRQTLGQGPEFLTYFQNEAQLEKSRLLSDRFSAERPKGSFSTLEIQRTEQGDSAMYLCASSLVTLKEDGYTFGSGTRLTVV.

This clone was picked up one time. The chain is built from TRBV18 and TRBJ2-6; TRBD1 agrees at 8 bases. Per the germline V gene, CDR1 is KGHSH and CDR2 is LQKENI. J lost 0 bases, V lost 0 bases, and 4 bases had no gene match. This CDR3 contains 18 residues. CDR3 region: CASSPPGQAISGANVLTF. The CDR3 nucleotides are TGTGCCAGCTCACCACCGGGACAGGCCATCTCTGGGGCCAACGTCCTGACTTTC.

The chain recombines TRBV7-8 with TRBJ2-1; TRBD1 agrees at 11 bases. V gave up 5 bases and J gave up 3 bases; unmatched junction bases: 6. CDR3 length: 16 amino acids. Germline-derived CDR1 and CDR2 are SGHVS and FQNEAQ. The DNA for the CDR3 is TGTGCCAGCAGCCCGGCCGGGACAGGGGGCTACAATGAGCAGTTCTTC. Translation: CASSPAGTGGYNEQFF.

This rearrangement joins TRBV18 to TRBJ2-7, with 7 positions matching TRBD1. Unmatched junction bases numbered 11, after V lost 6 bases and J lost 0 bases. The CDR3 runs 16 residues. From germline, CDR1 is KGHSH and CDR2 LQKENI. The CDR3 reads CASSRLGRDSSYEQYF. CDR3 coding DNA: TGTGCCAGCTCTCGACTGGGTAGGGACAGCTCCTACGAGCAGTACTTC.

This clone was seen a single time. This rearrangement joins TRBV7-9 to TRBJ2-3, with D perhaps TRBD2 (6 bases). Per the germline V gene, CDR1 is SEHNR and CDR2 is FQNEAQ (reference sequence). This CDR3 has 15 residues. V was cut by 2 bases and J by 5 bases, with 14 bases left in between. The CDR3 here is CASSLRTGRKDTQYF. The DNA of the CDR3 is TGTGCCAGCAGCTTAAGGACCGGGAGAAAAGATACGCAGTATTTT.

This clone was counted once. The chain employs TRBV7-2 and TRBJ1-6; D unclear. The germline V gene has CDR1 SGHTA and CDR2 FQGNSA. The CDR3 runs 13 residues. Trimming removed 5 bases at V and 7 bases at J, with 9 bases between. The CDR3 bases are TGTGCCAGCAGCATCAATAGGAATTCACCCCTCCACTTT. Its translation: CASSINRNSPLHF.

The CDR3 DNA sequence: TGTGCCAGCTCACCACCGGGACAGGGGAGAGAAAAACTGTTTTTT. This encodes CASSPPGQGREKLFF. This chain joins TRBV18 and TRBJ1-4, with TRBD1 matching 10 bases. This CDR3 has 15 residues. With 0 bases clipped from V and 8 bases from J, the junction kept 3 bases outside the gene matches. CDR1 is KGHSH and CDR2 is LQKENI in the germline V gene. The entire variable domain, with the rest obtained from reference TRBV18 and TRBJ1-4, is as follows: NAGVMQNPRHLVRRRGQEARLRCSPMKGHSHVYWYRQLPEEGLKFMVYLQKENIIDESGMPKERFSAEFPKEGPSILRIQQVVRGDSAAYFCASSPPGQGREKLFFGSGTQLSVL.

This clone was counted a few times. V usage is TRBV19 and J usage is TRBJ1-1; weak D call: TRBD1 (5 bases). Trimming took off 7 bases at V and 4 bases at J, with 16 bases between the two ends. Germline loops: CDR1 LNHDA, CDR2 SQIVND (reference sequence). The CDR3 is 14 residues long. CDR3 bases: TGTGCCAGTATCCCCTTGGCAGGGCCCACTGAAGCTTTCTTT. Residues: CASIPLAGPTEAFF.

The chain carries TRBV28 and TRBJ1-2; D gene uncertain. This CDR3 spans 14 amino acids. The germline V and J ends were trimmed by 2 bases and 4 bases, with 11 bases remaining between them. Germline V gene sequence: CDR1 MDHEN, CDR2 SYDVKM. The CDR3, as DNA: TGTGCCAGCAGTTTAAATGCAGACATCTATGGCTACACCTTC. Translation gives CASSLNADIYGYTF.

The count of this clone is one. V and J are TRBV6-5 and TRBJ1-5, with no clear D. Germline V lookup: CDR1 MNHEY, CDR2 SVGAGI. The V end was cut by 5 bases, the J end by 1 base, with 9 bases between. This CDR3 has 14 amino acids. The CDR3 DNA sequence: TGTGCCAGCAGTGAACAAGACAGCAATCAGCCCCAGCATTTT. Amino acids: CASSEQDSNQPQHF.

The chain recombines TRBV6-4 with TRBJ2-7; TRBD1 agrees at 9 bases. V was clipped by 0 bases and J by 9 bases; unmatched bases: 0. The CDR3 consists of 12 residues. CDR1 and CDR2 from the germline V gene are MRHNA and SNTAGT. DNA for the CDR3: TGTGCCAGCAGTGACTCGACAGGGGGGCAGTACGTC. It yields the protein CASSDSTGGQYV.

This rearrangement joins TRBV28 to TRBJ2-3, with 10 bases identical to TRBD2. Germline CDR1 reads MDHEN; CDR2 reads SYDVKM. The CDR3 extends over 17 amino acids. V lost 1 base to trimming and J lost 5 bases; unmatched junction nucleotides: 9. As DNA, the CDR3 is TGTGCCAGCAGTTTATCCACTAGCGGGGTATTGGGAGATACGCAGTATTTT. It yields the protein CASSLSTSGVLGDTQYF. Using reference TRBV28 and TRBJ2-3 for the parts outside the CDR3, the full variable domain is DVKVTQSSRYLVKRTGEKVFLECVQDMDHENMFWYRQDPGLGLRLIYFSYDVKMKEKGDIPEGYSVSREKKERFSLILESASTNQTSMYLCASSLSTSGVLGDTQYFGPGTRLTVL.

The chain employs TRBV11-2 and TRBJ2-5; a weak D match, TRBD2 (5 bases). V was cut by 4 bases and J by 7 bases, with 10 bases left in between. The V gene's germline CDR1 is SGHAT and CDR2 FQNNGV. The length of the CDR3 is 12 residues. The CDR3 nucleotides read TGTGCCAGCAGCTCAACAACTAGGACCCAGTACTTC. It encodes CASSSTTRTQYF. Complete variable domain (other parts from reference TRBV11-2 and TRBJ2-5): EAGVAQSPRYKIIEKRQSVAFWCNPISGHATLYWYQQILGQGPKLLIQFQNNGVVDDSQLPKDRFSAERLKGVDSTLKIQPAKLEDSAVYLCASSSTTRTQYFGPGTRLLVL.

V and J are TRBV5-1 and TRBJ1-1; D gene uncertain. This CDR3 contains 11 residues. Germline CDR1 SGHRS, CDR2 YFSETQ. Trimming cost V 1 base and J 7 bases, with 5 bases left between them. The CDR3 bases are TGCGCCAGCAGCTTGTTAGGTGAAGCTTTCTTT. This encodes CASSLLGEAFF.

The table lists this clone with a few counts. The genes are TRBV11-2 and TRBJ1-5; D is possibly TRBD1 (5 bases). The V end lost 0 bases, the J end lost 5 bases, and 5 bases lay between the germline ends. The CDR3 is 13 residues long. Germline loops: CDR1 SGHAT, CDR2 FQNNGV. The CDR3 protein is CASSLDRDQPQHF. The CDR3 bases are TGTGCCAGCAGCTTAGACAGGGATCAGCCCCAGCATTTT. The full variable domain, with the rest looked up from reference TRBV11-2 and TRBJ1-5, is EAGVAQSPRYKIIEKRQSVAFWCNPISGHATLYWYQQILGQGPKLLIQFQNNGVVDDSQLPKDRFSAERLKGVDSTLKIQPAKLEDSAVYLCASSLDRDQPQHFGDGTRLSIL.

The DNA for the CDR3 is TGTGCCAGCGTCCAATTGGTCACTGAAGCTTTCTTT. Protein: CASVQLVTEAFF. The chain uses TRBV7-9 and TRBJ1-1; D is unclear. Germline V lookup: CDR1 SEHNR, CDR2 FQNEAQ (reference sequence). The V end lost 8 bases, the J end lost 4 bases, and 11 bases lay between the germline ends. The CDR3 has 12 residues.

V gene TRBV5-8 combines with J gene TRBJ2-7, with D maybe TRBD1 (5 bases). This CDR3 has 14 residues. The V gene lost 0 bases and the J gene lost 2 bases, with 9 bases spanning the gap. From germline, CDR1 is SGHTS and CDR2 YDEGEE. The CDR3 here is CASSLELGPYEQYV. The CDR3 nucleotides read TGTGCCAGCAGCTTGGAGCTGGGGCCCTACGAGCAGTACGTC.